This TCR beta chain appears in the sequencing data of a study of spatial heterogeneity in lung cancer. Time point of the sample: sample taken at primary tumor resection. Whole RNA, isolated from tumor, nontumor lung or frozen PBMC, was sequenced without prior sorting. TCRdb reprocessed the 5' RACE reads with MiXCR, giving one entry per CDR3 protein. The sample has approximately 52,000 distinct CDR3 sequences; roughly 5.2% are singletons. The sequencing here drew on PBMCs, taken at surgery. This clonotype was obtained from a male donor with early-stage non-small cell lung cancer.

CDR3 region: CASSPQGATGNTIYF. The CDR3 bases are TGTGCCAGCAGTCCCCAGGGGGCTACGGGAAACACCATATATTTT. V is TRBV12-3 or TRBV12-4 and J is TRBJ1-3; 8 bases align to TRBD1. The CDR3 is 15 amino acids. Trimming took 5 bases from V and 4 from J; bases not matched to a gene: 7.